This TCR beta chain was obtained from a study of Graves' ophthalmopathy and Graves' hyperthyroidism. At the level of the study: Over 18 months of follow-up, stable hyperthyroidism required that no ophthalmopathy appear.

Amplification targeted the TCR beta CDR3 regions, with RNA transcripts as the source material. RT-PCR with HTBI primers came first, then second-round multiplex PCR. Each CDR3 protein gets one entry after TCRdb re-called the multiplex PCR reads with MiXCR. The table has some 1.1 million distinct CDR3 sequences, roughly two fifths seen once. If patients had other autoimmune diseases, uncontrolled infections, pregnancy or lactation, they were excluded. Germline loops: CDR1 SGHAT, CDR2 FQNNGV. The CDR3 totals 17 residues. Study outcomes and limitations: Ophthalmopathy cases were distinguished from stable hyperthyroidism by a 13-signature model, reaching approximately 88% sensitivity and around 80% specificity. It was with 70.59% sensitivity and roughly 75% specificity that the model predicted ophthalmopathy progression.

Comments on this clonotype: Its cognate antigen is unknown. A read error may account for a junction end that differs from germline.

Sequenced: peripheral blood or thyroid tissue (not recorded which). The receptor comes from an adult man with Graves' hyperthyroidism. The chain recombines TRBV11-2 with TRBJ1-1; 12 bases are shared with TRBD1. The CDR3 region has the DNA TGTGCCAGCAGCCCCCGGGACAGGGGGCTTTTGTACACTGAAGTTTTCTTT. Its protein product is CASSPRDRGLLYTEVFF.